This T cell receptor beta chain was observed in a study of blood T cell repertoires in COVID-19. Seattle researchers signed up patients amid active infection and tracked them longitudinally. In the source study's methods: Using reference gene primer amplification, nucleated cell counts were estimated. The data were produced by immunoSEQ multiplex PCR, yet TCRdb's version contains in-frame clones alone and is incomplete. V and J calls and clone size are those listed in that table; D and trimming were worked out from the DNA. The sample has some 190,000 clones; about 81% are singletons. Germline V lookup: CDR1 SGHAT, CDR2 FQNNGV. Trimming removed 2 bases from V and 8 bases from J, with 9 bases in between. The CDR3 has 12 amino acids.

This receptor was obtained from a woman aged 60 to 75 with COVID-19, enrolled during active disease. This chain links TRBV11-2 with TRBJ1-2; D is ambiguous. Specimen: peripheral blood. This CDR3 is CASSLSGRGYTF. Written as DNA, the CDR3 is TGTGCCAGCAGCTTATCCGGTAGAGGCTACACCTTC.